The sequence of this TCR beta chain was determined in a study of Ad26.COV2.S vaccination and SARS-CoV-2 variants (dated by TCRdb to the early 2020s). About the full investigation: Donors in the vaccine arm were drawn from COV1001, a phase I-IIa trial of Ad26.COV2.S in healthy adults that was multicentre, randomized, double-blind and placebo-controlled. Ad26.COV2.S was given intramuscularly at 5x10^10 or 1x10^11 viral particles, as a single shot or as two shots 56 days apart. The TCR-sequenced set comprised approximately 32 samples: 19 Ad26.COV2.S vaccine recipients, 5 placebo recipients and 8 SARS-CoV-2 convalescent individuals. TCRbeta repertoire sequencing was used to assess the specificity and breadth of SARS-CoV-2-reactive T cell receptors after Ad26.COV2.S vaccination. Blinding of investigators to trial group allocation was maintained during experiments and outcome assessment. Trial participants were randomized into five groups of five: low-dose or high-dose Ad26.COV2.S given once or twice, or placebo on both occasions. Points the paper makes about the study in general: Higher spike-specific TCR breadth was observed in Ad26.COV2.S recipients than in placebo recipients (P = 0.0014). Comparable non-spike TCR breadth was observed between vaccine and placebo recipients, consistent with only spike being contained in the vaccine. The study was not powered to compare responses between vaccine doses or regimens. After vaccination, substantial breadth of spike-specific CD8+ and CD4+ T cell responses was reported. It was noted by the authors that total T cell responses may have been underestimated by the TCR breadth and depth analyses.

The sample's treatment or condition, from its label and the paper: over 15 received Ad26.COV2.S at low or high dose, single or two shots; roughly five received placebo; per-sample allocation not given. Repertoires of vaccine and placebo recipients were sequenced from samples taken on day 63 after the first injection. Cohort 1b enrolled 25 to 30 adults aged 18-55 years at a single site in Boston, USA, between 29 July and 7 August 2020. Ad26.COV2.S consisted of a replication-incompetent adenovirus type 26 vector by which a prefusion-stabilized SARS-CoV-2 spike protein from the original Wuhan strain was expressed. Deletion took 5 bases off V and 0 bases off J, with a span of 7 bases between the germline ends. Spanning cysteine to phenylalanine, the CDR3 consists of 14 amino acids. Kept here is only the CDR3 DNA, which spans 42 bases and is read in frame from base 1. Based on the germline V gene, the CDR1 and CDR2 sequences are SGHAT and FQNNGV.

To note about this clone: Its antigen is not yet known. Qualities for individual bases were not recorded, and no much larger clone is one base off.

TCRbeta CDR3 regions were sequenced with the immunoSEQ Assay. After extraction, genomic DNA underwent amplification by bias-controlled multiplex PCR, followed by high-throughput sequencing. Concerning the study's data processing: To quantify the absolute abundance of every unique TCRbeta CDR3 region, sequences were collapsed and filtered. Usable DNA was measured by amplifying reference genes present in all nucleated cells, and TCRbeta template counts were normalized to that usable DNA to estimate T cell fraction. Repertoire TCRs were annotated as SARS-CoV-2-specific by exact matching of V gene, CDR3 amino acid sequence and J gene to a known reactive TCR set. The reference SARS-CoV-2 TCR set came from MIRA and was filtered for enrichment in COVID-19-positive ImmuneCODE repertoires, removing public or cross-reactive TCRs. Drawing on the MIRA antigens, annotated TCRs were analysed further at the level of specific ORF or position within ORF. Breadth was defined as the number of annotated unique rearrangements divided by the total number of unique productive rearrangements, and depth was defined as the summed frequency of the annotated unique rearrangements. Group comparisons of TCR breadth used two-sided Wilcoxon rank-sum tests. TCRdb re-hosts the immuneACCESS table, in-frame sequences only. Its copies lack some clones; in the studies checked, an unresolved V gene accounts for under half of them, and the cause for the rest is not known. That table is the source of V, J and clone size, and D and trimming were worked out from the DNA. Across this sample there are a few hundred thousand clones, with about nine tenths seen only once. Over 1.5% of the sample belongs to the ten largest clones.

Sequenced material: peripheral blood, taken in a trial of Ad26.COV2.S vaccine versus placebo. The TCR was taken from a person between 18 and 60 years old who received the Ad26.COV2.S COVID-19 vaccine or a placebo. The V gene is TRBV11-2 and the J gene is TRBJ1-4, with no D gene named confidently. The DNA sequence follows: TGTGCCAGCAGCGTTAGCGCAACTAATGAAAAACTGTTTTTT. This is translated as CASSVSATNEKLFF.